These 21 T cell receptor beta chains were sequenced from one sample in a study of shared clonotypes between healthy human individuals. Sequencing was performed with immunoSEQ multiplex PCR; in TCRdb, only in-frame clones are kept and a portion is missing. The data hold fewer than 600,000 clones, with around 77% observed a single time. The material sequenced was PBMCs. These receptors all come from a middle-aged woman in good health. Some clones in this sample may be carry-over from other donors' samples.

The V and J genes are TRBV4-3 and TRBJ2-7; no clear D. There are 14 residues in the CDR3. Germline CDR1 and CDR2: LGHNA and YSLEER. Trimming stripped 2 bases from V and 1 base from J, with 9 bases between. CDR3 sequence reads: CASSQLVQSYEQYF. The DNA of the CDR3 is TGCGCCAGCAGCCAATTAGTACAGTCCTACGAGCAGTACTTC.

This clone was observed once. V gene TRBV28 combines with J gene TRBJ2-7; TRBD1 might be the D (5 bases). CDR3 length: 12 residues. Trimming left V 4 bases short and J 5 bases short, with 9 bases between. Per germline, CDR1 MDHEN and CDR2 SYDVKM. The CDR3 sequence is CASSSPTDEQYF. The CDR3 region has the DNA TGTGCCAGCAGTTCCCCGACAGACGAGCAGTACTTC.

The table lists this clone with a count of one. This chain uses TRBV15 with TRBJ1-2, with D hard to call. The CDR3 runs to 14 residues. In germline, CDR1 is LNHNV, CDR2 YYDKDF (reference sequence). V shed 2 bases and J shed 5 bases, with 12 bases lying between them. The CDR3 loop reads CATSRQMAGYGYTF. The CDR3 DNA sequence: TGTGCCACCAGCAGACAAATGGCGGGTTATGGCTACACCTTC.

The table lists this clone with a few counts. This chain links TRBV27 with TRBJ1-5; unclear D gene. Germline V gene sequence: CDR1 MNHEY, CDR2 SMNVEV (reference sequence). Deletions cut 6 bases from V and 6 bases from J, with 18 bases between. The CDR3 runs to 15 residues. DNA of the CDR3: TGTGCCAGCAGCCTTAACCGGGCTTCACGTCAGCCCCAGCATTTT. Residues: CASSLNRASRQPQHF.

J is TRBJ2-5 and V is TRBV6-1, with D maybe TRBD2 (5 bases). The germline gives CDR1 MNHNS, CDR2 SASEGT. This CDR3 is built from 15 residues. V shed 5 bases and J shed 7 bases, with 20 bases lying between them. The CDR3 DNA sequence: TGTGCCAGCAGTCCCCTAGTCCGAGGTCGGGGGACCCAGTACTTC. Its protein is CASSPLVRGRGTQYF.

For the CDR3, the DNA is TGTGCCAGCAGCCCGCGACTAGCGGGCACAGATACGCAGTATTTT. Translating it yields CASSPRLAGTDTQYF. The V call is TRBV9, the J call TRBJ2-3; TRBD2 agrees at 9 bases. The CDR3 covers 15 residues. CDR1 is SGDLS, CDR2 YYNGEE, per germline. The V gene end was trimmed by 4 bases and the J gene end by 1 base; junction bases not matched to a gene: 4.

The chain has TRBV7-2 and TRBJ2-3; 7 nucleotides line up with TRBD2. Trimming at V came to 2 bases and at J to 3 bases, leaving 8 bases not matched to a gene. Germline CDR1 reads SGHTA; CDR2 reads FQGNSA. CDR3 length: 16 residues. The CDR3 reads CASSLFGGGSTDTQYF. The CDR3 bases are TGTGCCAGCAGCTTATTTGGTGGCGGGAGTACAGATACGCAGTATTTT. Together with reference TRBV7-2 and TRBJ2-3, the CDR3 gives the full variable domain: GAGVSQSPSNKVTEKGKDVELRCDPISGHTALYWYRQSLGQGLEFLIYFQGNSAPDKSGLPSDRFSAERTGGSVSTLTIQRTQQEDSAVYLCASSLFGGGSTDTQYFGPGTRLTVL.

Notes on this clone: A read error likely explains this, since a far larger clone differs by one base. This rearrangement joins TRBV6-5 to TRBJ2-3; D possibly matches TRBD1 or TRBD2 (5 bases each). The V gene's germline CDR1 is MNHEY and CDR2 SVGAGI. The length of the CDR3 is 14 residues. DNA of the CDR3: TGTGCCTGCAGGCTCGGGACCGTCACAGATACGCAGTATTTT. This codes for CACRLGTVTDTQYF.

The CDR3 loop is CATLGDLTRAYEQYF. CDR3 nucleotides: TGTGCCACCCTGGGAGACCTAACACGCGCCTACGAGCAGTACTTC. The chain has TRBV28 and TRBJ2-7; maybe TRBD2 (5 bases). Germline loops: CDR1 MDHEN, CDR2 SYDVKM. V lost 10 bases to trimming and J lost 2 bases, with 21 bases between them. The CDR3 has 15 residues.

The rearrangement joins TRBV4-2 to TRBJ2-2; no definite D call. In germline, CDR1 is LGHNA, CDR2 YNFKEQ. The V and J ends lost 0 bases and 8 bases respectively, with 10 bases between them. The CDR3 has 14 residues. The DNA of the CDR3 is TGTGCCAGCAGCCAAGAAGGCCCCCCGGGGGAGCTGTTTTTT. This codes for CASSQEGPPGELFF.

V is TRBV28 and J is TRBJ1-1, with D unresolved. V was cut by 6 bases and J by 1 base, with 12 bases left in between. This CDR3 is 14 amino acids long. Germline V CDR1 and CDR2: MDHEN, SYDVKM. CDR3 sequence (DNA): TGTGCCAGCAGACTGACACAACCGAACACTGAAGCTTTCTTT. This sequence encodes CASRLTQPNTEAFF.

CDR3 bases: TGTGCCAGCAGCTTATCCGTTGCGCCCCGCCAAGAGACCCAGTACTTC. It yields the protein CASSLSVAPRQETQYF. The chain employs TRBV7-2 and TRBJ2-5; D is undetermined. This CDR3 is built from 16 residues. Germline CDR1 and CDR2: SGHTA and FQGNSA. V lost 2 bases to trimming and J lost 1 base, with 14 bases between them.

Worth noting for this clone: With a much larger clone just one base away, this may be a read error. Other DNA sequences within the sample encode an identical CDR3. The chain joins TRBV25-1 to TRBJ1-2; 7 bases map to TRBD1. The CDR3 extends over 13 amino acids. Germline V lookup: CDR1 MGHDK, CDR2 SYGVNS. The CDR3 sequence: CASRAGGRYGYTF. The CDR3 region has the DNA TGTGCCAGCAGGGCAGGGGGTCGCTATGGCTACACCTTT.

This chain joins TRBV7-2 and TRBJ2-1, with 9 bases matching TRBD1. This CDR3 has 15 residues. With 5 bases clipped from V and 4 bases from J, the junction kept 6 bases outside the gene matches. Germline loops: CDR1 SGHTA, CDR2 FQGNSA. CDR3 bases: TGTGCCAGCAGCCCCTGGGGACAGGGATACAATGAGCAGTTCTTC. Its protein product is CASSPWGQGYNEQFF.

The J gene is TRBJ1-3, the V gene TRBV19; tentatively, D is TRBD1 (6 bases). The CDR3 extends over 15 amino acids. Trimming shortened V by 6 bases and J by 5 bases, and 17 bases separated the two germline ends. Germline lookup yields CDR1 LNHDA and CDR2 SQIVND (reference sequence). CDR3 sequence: CASSVGFRGRNTIYF. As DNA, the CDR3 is TGTGCCAGTAGCGTCGGCTTCAGGGGACGAAACACCATATATTTT.

This CDR3 is CAWSGLSYEQYF. CDR3 sequence (DNA): TGTGCCTGGAGTGGGCTAAGCTACGAGCAGTACTTC. V usage is TRBV30 and J usage is TRBJ2-7; D call uncertain. V was cut by 1 base and J by 3 bases, with 7 bases left in between. CDR1 is GTSNPN and CDR2 is SVGIG in the germline V gene (reference sequence). This CDR3 has 12 amino acids.

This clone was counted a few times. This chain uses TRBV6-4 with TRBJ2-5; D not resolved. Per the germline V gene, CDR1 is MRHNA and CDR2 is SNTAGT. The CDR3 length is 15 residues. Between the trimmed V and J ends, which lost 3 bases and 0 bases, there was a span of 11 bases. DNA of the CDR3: TGTGCCAGCAGTGAGGGAAAGGGCGACCAAGAGACCCAGTACTTC. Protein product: CASSEGKGDQETQYF.

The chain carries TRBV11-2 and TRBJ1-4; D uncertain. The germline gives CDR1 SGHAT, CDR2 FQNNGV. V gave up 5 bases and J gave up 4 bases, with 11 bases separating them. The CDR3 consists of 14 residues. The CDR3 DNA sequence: TGTGCCAGCAGCCTCGACCCCCGTAATGAAAAACTGTTTTTT. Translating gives CASSLDPRNEKLFF. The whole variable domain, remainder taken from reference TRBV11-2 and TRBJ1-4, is EAGVAQSPRYKIIEKRQSVAFWCNPISGHATLYWYQQILGQGPKLLIQFQNNGVVDDSQLPKDRFSAERLKGVDSTLKIQPAKLEDSAVYLCASSLDPRNEKLFFGSGTQLSVL.

Written as DNA, the CDR3 is TGTGCCAGCAGCTCTAACCCGGACAGGGTGAGAGATCAGCCCCAGCATTTT. This sequence encodes CASSSNPDRVRDQPQHF. V gene TRBV7-3 combines with J gene TRBJ1-5, with TRBD1 matching over 8 bases. Germline CDR1 and CDR2: SGHTA and FQGTGA. V shed 4 bases, J shed 5 bases, and the junction held 13 bases outside the gene matches. CDR3 length: 17 residues.

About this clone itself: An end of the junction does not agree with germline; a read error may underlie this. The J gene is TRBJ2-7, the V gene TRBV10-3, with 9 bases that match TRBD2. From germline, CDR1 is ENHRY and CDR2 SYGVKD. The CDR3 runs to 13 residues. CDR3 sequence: CTIGTSKGHEQYF. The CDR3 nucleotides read TGTACCATAGGGACTAGCAAAGGCCACGAGCAGTACTTC.

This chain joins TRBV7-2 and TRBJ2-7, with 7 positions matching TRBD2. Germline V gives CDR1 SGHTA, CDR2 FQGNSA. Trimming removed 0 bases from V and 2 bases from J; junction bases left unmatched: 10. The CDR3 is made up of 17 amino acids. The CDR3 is CASSLAPKGGRAYEQYF. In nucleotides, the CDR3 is TGTGCCAGCAGCTTAGCCCCAAAAGGTGGGAGGGCCTACGAGCAGTACTTC.